The 20 T cell receptor beta chains below were found in one sample sequenced in a study of PD-1 blockade in classical Hodgkin lymphoma. Each patient's relapse followed autologous stem cell transplantation, and brentuximab vedotin exposure varied. The repertoire was sequenced with immunoSEQ multiplex PCR; TCRdb's copy has only in-frame clones and lacks some. The repertoire holds over 25,000 clones, with around four fifths as singletons. The sample consisted of peripheral blood mononuclear cells (PBMCs), taken before the second cycle of nivolumab. The receptor source for this set is a human donor with classical Hodgkin lymphoma.

Only one count was recorded for this clone. The V and J genes are TRBV7-2 and TRBJ1-1; 8 nucleotides align to TRBD1. CDR3 length equals 13 residues. The V gene end was trimmed by 4 bases and the J gene end by 5 bases; junction bases not matched to a gene: 3. Germline loops: CDR1 SGHTA, CDR2 FQGNSA. This CDR3 reads CASSWTGSTEAFF. In nucleotides, the CDR3 is TGTGCCAGCAGCTGGACAGGGTCTACTGAAGCTTTCTTT.

This sequence joins TRBV2 and TRBJ2-2, with D hard to call. The V end was cut by 5 bases, the J end by 5 bases, with 6 bases between. Germline CDR1 and CDR2: SNHLY and FYNNEI. The CDR3 has 12 amino acids. Here the CDR3 DNA reads TGTGCCAGCAGTTTCGCGACCGGGGAGCTGTTTTTT. Amino acids: CASSFATGELFF.

J is TRBJ2-5 and V is TRBV6-5; D ambiguous. V was pared by 0 bases and J by 4 bases, with 3 bases between. CDR1 and CDR2 from the germline V gene are MNHEY and SVGAGI. The CDR3 totals 12 residues. The CDR3 protein is CASSYSAETQYF. CDR3 DNA sequence: TGTGCCAGCAGTTACTCCGCAGAGACCCAGTACTTC.

The V and J genes are TRBV7-2 and TRBJ1-1; D is possibly TRBD1 (5 bases). The CDR3 covers 14 residues. V was shortened by 3 bases and J by 2 bases, with 10 bases between the two germline ends. CDR1 SGHTA and CDR2 FQGNSA come from the germline V gene. In nucleotides, the CDR3 is TGTGCCAGCAGCTTCTATCAGGGAAACACTGAAGCTTTCTTT. Protein: CASSFYQGNTEAFF.

The CDR3 DNA reads as TGTGCCAGCAGCTCAGCCAGGACAGCCGCGGGCTCTGGGGCCAACGTCCTGACTTTC. The encoded protein is CASSSARTAAGSGANVLTF. V and J are TRBV9 and TRBJ2-6, with a weak D call TRBD1 (6 bases). Germline loops: CDR1 SGDLS, CDR2 YYNGEE. CDR3 length: 19 amino acids. V dropped 4 bases and J dropped 0 bases, with 20 bases sitting between them.

The chain carries TRBV25-1 and TRBJ1-5; D is uncertain. The V and J ends lost 3 bases and 5 bases respectively, with 11 bases between them. Germline V gene sequence: CDR1 MGHDK, CDR2 SYGVNS. The CDR3 runs 14 residues. The CDR3 DNA is TGTGCCAGCAGTGATATGGGAGGCCATCAGCCCCAGCATTTT. Translation gives CASSDMGGHQPQHF.

The rearrangement links TRBV6-6 to TRBJ1-6, with TRBD1 identical over 7 bases. This CDR3 spans 14 amino acids. J lost 10 bases, V lost 6 bases, and 9 bases had no gene match. The germline CDR1 and CDR2 sequences are MNHNY and SVGAGI (reference sequence). This CDR3 reads CASRPQQGRSPLHF. The CDR3 DNA sequence: TGTGCCAGCAGGCCTCAACAGGGGCGATCACCCCTCCACTTT.

On this clone itself: Since a much larger clone is just one base distant, this may be a read error. Other DNA variants within this sample encode the same CDR3. The CDR3 reads CASLWGASGYTF. The CDR3 nucleotides read TGCGCAAGTCTGTGGGGCGCGAGTGGCTACACCTTC. The chain recombines TRBV12-2 with TRBJ1-2; TRBD1 is the table's D call, not checked against the DNA. TRBV12-2 is a listed pseudogene. CDR3 length equals 12 residues.

This sequence joins TRBV7-2 and TRBJ2-1, with 9 bases matching TRBD2. The V gene end was trimmed by 3 bases and the J gene end by 9 bases; junction bases not matched to a gene: 9. CDR3 length: 15 amino acids. CDR1 and CDR2 from the germline V gene are SGHTA and FQGNSA. The chain's CDR3 is CASSFGLAGVGEQFF. CDR3 nucleotide sequence: TGTGCCAGCAGCTTCGGGTTAGCGGGGGTAGGTGAGCAGTTCTTC.

This chain joins TRBV4-3 and TRBJ1-2; maybe TRBD1 (5 bases). The CDR3 has 17 residues. Germline loops: CDR1 LGHNA, CDR2 YSLEER. Trimming shortened V by 0 bases and J by 2 bases, and 16 bases separated the two germline ends. CDR3 sequence: CASSQDAGGRGNYGYTF. DNA of the CDR3: TGCGCCAGCAGCCAAGATGCTGGGGGACGGGGAAACTATGGCTACACCTTC.

The V and J genes are TRBV4-3 and TRBJ1-1, with D possibly TRBD1 on 6 matching bases. This CDR3 is built from 15 residues. V shed 0 bases and J shed 6 bases, with 14 bases lying between them. Looked up from germline, CDR1 is LGHNA and CDR2 is YSLEER. CDR3 loop: CASSQDQGSQAEAFF. The CDR3 DNA sequence: TGCGCCAGCAGCCAAGATCAGGGGAGCCAGGCTGAAGCTTTCTTT.

This rearrangement joins TRBV18 to TRBJ2-5, with D perhaps being TRBD1 or TRBD2 (7 bases each). The CDR3 covers 15 residues. Germline V gene sequence: CDR1 KGHSH, CDR2 LQKENI. Trimming shortened V by 4 bases and J by 2 bases, and 14 bases separated the two germline ends. CDR3 in DNA: TGTGCCAGCTCACGACGACAGGGAGGGCAAGAGACCCAGTACTTC. The encoded protein is CASSRRQGGQETQYF.

The rearrangement uses TRBV9 and TRBJ2-7, with 9 bases lining up with TRBD1. This CDR3 spans 14 amino acids. J was trimmed by 2 bases and V by 6 bases; bases with no gene match: 6. Germline V CDR1 and CDR2: SGDLS, YYNGEE. CDR3 nucleotide sequence: TGTGCCAGCACCTCCGGACAGGGGCCCTACGAGCAGTACTTC. The encoded protein is CASTSGQGPYEQYF.

This chain joins TRBV7-6 and TRBJ2-5; D might be TRBD2 (6 bases). CDR1 SGHVS and CDR2 FNYEAQ come from the germline V gene. The CDR3 consists of 15 residues. V was cut by 5 bases and J by 4 bases, with 17 bases left in between. The CDR3, as DNA: TGTGCCAGCAGCGGGTGGACCCAGGGAGGAGAGACCCAGTACTTC. Translating gives CASSGWTQGGETQYF.

The gene calls are TRBV29-1 and TRBJ1-1; TRBD1 might be the D (5 bases). This CDR3 is built from 13 residues. V was shortened by 1 base and J by 1 base, with 7 bases between the two germline ends. Germline V gene sequence: CDR1 SQVTM, CDR2 ANQGSEA. The CDR3 nucleotides read TGCAGCGTTGAAGGGCAGGGGAACACTGAAGCTTTCTTT. Protein product: CSVEGQGNTEAFF. The whole variable domain, filled in from reference TRBV29-1 and TRBJ1-1, reads SAVISQKPSRDICQRGTSLTIQCQVDSQVTMMFWYRQQPGQSLTLIATANQGSEATYESGFVIDKFPISRPNLTFSTLTVSNMSPEDSSIYLCSVEGQGNTEAFFGQGTRLTVV.

The chain links TRBV7-2 to TRBJ2-2; 8 nucleotides match TRBD1. The CDR3 covers 15 residues. In germline, CDR1 is SGHTA, CDR2 FQGNSA. J gave up 3 bases and V 4 bases, and 4 bases lay outside the gene matches. In DNA form, the CDR3 reads TGTGCCAGCAGCTCCAACAGGGGGTACACCGGGGAGCTGTTTTTT. Translating it yields CASSSNRGYTGELFF.

The J gene is TRBJ1-2, the V gene TRBV4-2; D uncertain. Germline-derived CDR1 and CDR2 are LGHNA and YNFKEQ. The CDR3 contains 13 residues. With 2 bases removed from V and 4 bases from J, the gap between germline ends came to 8 bases. The CDR3 DNA follows: TGTGCCAGCAGCCAAACCGTCGGCTATGGCTACACCTTC. Its protein is CASSQTVGYGYTF.

This clone has just one count. The chain employs TRBV20-1 and TRBJ1-2, with a weak D call TRBD1 (5 bases). Between the trimmed V and J ends, which lost 1 base and 13 bases, there was a span of 13 bases. Germline V gene data show CDR1 as DFQATT and CDR2 as SNEGSKA (reference sequence). This CDR3 has 11 amino acids. CDR3 protein: CSARALARATF. The DNA for the CDR3 is TGCAGTGCTAGAGCTCTCGCCAGGGCCACCTTC.

CDR3 coding DNA: TGCGCCAGCAGCCCCCAATGGCTAGCGGGGGGCCAAAATACGCAGTATTTT. It is translated as CASSPQWLAGGQNTQYF. The chain couples TRBV4-3 to TRBJ2-3; 11 positions match TRBD2. The CDR3 consists of 17 residues. The ends lost 4 bases at V and 7 bases at J; junction bases unmatched: 13. CDR1 is LGHNA and CDR2 is YSLEER in the germline V gene.

The chain carries TRBV5-4 and TRBJ1-2, with 9 bases matching TRBD1. CDR1 and CDR2 from the germline V gene are SGHNT and YYREEE (reference sequence). The CDR3 loop spans 15 amino acids. V shed 0 bases and J 3 bases; nucleotides not matched to a gene: 3. CDR3 nucleotide sequence: TGTGCCAGCAGCTTGGAAACAGGGGGCGACTATGGCTACACCTTC. This gives the protein CASSLETGGDYGYTF.